These 23 T cell receptor beta chains originate from one sample sequenced in a study of a mutant IDH1 vaccine in newly diagnosed glioma (TCRdb year 2021). The antigens these receptors bind are not known. The meaning of the sample's time point label: week 11, during vaccination. Every vaccine dose consisted of 300 ug of a 20-mer mutant IDH1 peptide in Montanide, administered subcutaneously together with topical imiquimod. The library relied on the immunoSEQ multiplex PCR assay. TCRdb carries this immuneACCESS record with in-frame sequences only. Its versions omit some clonotypes, under half of them owing to an unresolved V gene in the studies checked, with the rest unexplained. This sample gives about 40,000 clones in total; less than 90% of them show up just once. 2% to 2.5% of the sample belongs to the ten largest clones. The sequencing here drew on PBMCs, taken from a glioma patient whose treatment included an IDH1 peptide vaccine. These receptors were collected from a middle-aged man with glioma.

The chain carries TRBV5-1 and TRBJ2-1; D assignment may be TRBD1 or TRBD2 (5 bases each). CDR1 and CDR2 from the germline V gene are SGHRS and YFSETQ. Trimming shortened V by 1 base and J by 7 bases, and 12 bases separated the two germline ends. The CDR3 is 14 residues long. The CDR3 reads CASSLISGGNEQFF. The CDR3 coding sequence is TGCGCCAGCAGCTTGATCTCTGGGGGTAATGAGCAGTTCTTC.

J is TRBJ2-3 and V is TRBV6-1; the D call may be TRBD1 or TRBD2 (5 bases each). Germline V gene sequence: CDR1 MNHNS, CDR2 SASEGT. V gave up 10 bases and J gave up 6 bases, with 8 bases separating them. The CDR3 loop spans 10 amino acids. The CDR3 sequence is CATWGDTQYF. The CDR3, as DNA: TGTGCCACTTGGGGGGATACGCAGTATTTT.

V and J are TRBV19 and TRBJ2-7; 10 bases align to TRBD1. Germline loops: CDR1 LNHDA, CDR2 SQIVND (reference sequence). The length of the CDR3 is 13 residues. The trim removed 7 bases at V and 2 bases at J, leaving 2 bases unmatched. CDR3: CASKGTGAYEQYF. The CDR3 region has the DNA TGTGCCAGTAAAGGGACAGGGGCCTACGAGCAGTACTTC.

The chain is built from TRBV11-2 and TRBJ1-1; D unclear. Germline CDR1 reads SGHAT; CDR2 reads FQNNGV. This CDR3 contains 14 residues. Trimming shortened V by 1 base and J by 5 bases, and 11 bases separated the two germline ends. CDR3 sequence reads: CASSLVPLGTEAFF. The CDR3 DNA sequence: TGTGCCAGCAGCTTAGTTCCACTGGGGACTGAAGCTTTCTTT.

The rearrangement uses TRBV4-2 and TRBJ2-6; TRBD1 agrees at 11 bases. CDR3 length: 18 residues. With V trimmed by 2 bases and J by 4 bases, 7 bases remained unmatched. Germline V gene lookup returns CDR1 LGHNA and CDR2 YNFKEQ. CDR3 nucleotides: TGTGCCAGCAGCCAATCCCGGGACAGGGGGGTCGGGGCCAACGTCCTGACTTTC. Protein: CASSQSRDRGVGANVLTF.

The chain employs TRBV5-5 and TRBJ2-5, with TRBD1 identical over 8 bases. Germline CDR1 is SGHKS and CDR2 is YYEKEE (reference sequence). Trimming cost V 4 bases and J 5 bases; bases outside gene matches: 4. The CDR3 loop spans 13 amino acids. CDR3 sequence (DNA): TGTGCCAGCAGCATAGGACAGGGTGAGACCCAGTACTTC. It specifies CASSIGQGETQYF.

The CDR3: CASSPPSGSRYEQYF. Here the CDR3 DNA reads TGTGCCAGCAGCCCACCTAGCGGGAGCAGGTACGAGCAGTACTTC. The genes are TRBV7-9 and TRBJ2-7, with 10 bases identical to TRBD2. Germline V lookup: CDR1 SEHNR, CDR2 FQNEAQ (reference sequence). Trimming at V came to 5 bases and at J to 4 bases, leaving 8 bases not matched to a gene. The CDR3 has 15 residues.

The rearrangement uses TRBV28 and TRBJ1-2; the D is unclear. Deletions cut 4 bases from V and 2 bases from J, with 5 bases between. CDR3 length: 12 amino acids. Per germline, CDR1 MDHEN and CDR2 SYDVKM. In nucleotides, the CDR3 is TGTGCCAGCAGTTCAGTGAACTATGGCTACACCTTC. Its protein product is CASSSVNYGYTF.

This chain joins TRBV29-1 and TRBJ1-2; unclear D gene. The CDR3 runs 12 residues. CDR1 and CDR2 (germline): SQVTM, ANQGSEA. V lost 3 bases to trimming and J lost 8 bases, with 13 bases between them. Here the CDR3 DNA reads TGCAGCGTTGAGGCACCGCAGCGGGGCTACACCTTC. Protein sequence: CSVEAPQRGYTF.

The rearrangement joins TRBV10-3 to TRBJ2-5; possible D gene TRBD2, 5 bases. CDR1 ENHRY and CDR2 SYGVKD come from the germline V gene. Trimming left V 6 bases short and J 2 bases short, with 10 bases between. The CDR3 contains 13 residues. The CDR3 nucleotides are TGTGCCATCAGAGTAGGAGGACAAGAGACCCAGTACTTC. This encodes CAIRVGGQETQYF.

This clone has only one observation. V usage is TRBV4-3 and J usage is TRBJ2-7; 12 bases line up with TRBD2. CDR3 length: 16 residues. V was pared by 0 bases and J by 6 bases, with 6 bases of the junction left unmatched. The germline V gene has CDR1 LGHNA and CDR2 YSLEER. In DNA form, the CDR3 reads TGCGCCAGCAGCCAAGATCAGGGACTAGCGGGCGGCGAGCAGTACTTC. The encoded protein is CASSQDQGLAGGEQYF.

The gene calls are TRBV5-1 and TRBJ2-5; D is possibly TRBD1 (5 bases). CDR1 SGHRS and CDR2 YFSETQ come from the germline V gene. V was clipped by 1 base and J by 2 bases, with 9 bases between them. The CDR3 runs 14 residues. The CDR3 region has the DNA TGCGCCAGCAGCTTGCAGGGTCCGCAAGAGACCCAGTACTTC. Its protein product is CASSLQGPQETQYF.

This chain joins TRBV7-8 and TRBJ2-1; D is ambiguous. The CDR3 sequence is 14 residues long. V was pared by 0 bases and J by 6 bases, with 9 bases between. From germline, CDR1 is SGHVS and CDR2 FQNEAQ. In DNA form, the CDR3 reads TGTGCCAGCAGCTTAGCCGAAGTCCGCAATGAGCAGTTCTTC. Amino acids: CASSLAEVRNEQFF.

This chain links TRBV7-9 with TRBJ2-5; D is uncertain. Germline loops: CDR1 SEHNR, CDR2 FQNEAQ (reference sequence). The CDR3 has 13 residues. With 5 bases removed from V and 1 base from J, the gap between germline ends came to 8 bases. The CDR3 spells CASSLEPQETQYF. The CDR3 nucleotides are TGTGCCAGCAGCCTGGAACCCCAAGAGACCCAGTACTTC. The whole variable domain, filled in from reference TRBV7-9 and TRBJ2-5, reads DTGVSQNPRHKITKRGQNVTFRCDPISEHNRLYWYRQTLGQGPEFLTYFQNEAQLEKSRLLSDRFSAERPKGSFSTLEIQRTEQGDSAMYLCASSLEPQETQYFGPGTRLLVL.

V and J are TRBV19 and TRBJ2-7; D perhaps matches TRBD1 (5 bases). This CDR3 spans 11 amino acids. Trimming shortened V by 11 bases and J by 3 bases, and 11 bases separated the two germline ends. Germline-derived CDR1 and CDR2 are LNHDA and SQIVND (reference sequence). The CDR3 sequence: CAASQGYEQYF. CDR3 DNA: TGTGCCGCCTCGCAGGGCTACGAGCAGTACTTC.

V is TRBV10-3 and J is TRBJ2-1; D is unresolved. Germline V lookup: CDR1 ENHRY, CDR2 SYGVKD. The length of the CDR3 is 13 residues. V was shortened by 2 bases and J by 3 bases, with 5 bases between the two germline ends. The CDR3 DNA reads as TGTGCCATCAGTGAGGCAGGCTACAATGAGCAGTTCTTC. This encodes CAISEAGYNEQFF.

The V call is TRBV18, the J call TRBJ1-1; tentatively, D is TRBD1 (6 bases). V was shortened by 3 bases and J by 1 base, with 9 bases between the two germline ends. The length of the CDR3 is 14 residues. Germline assignment: CDR1 KGHSH and CDR2 LQKENI. The CDR3 spells CASSPMTGNTEAFF. The CDR3 region has the DNA TGTGCCAGCTCACCGATGACAGGGAACACTGAAGCTTTCTTT.

The chain combines TRBV2 with TRBJ2-3; 9 bases line up with TRBD2. Unmatched junction bases numbered 9, after V lost 10 bases and J lost 1 base. This CDR3 is built from 15 residues. Per the germline V gene, CDR1 is SNHLY and CDR2 is FYNNEI. This CDR3 reads CATLGGGRGTDTQYF. In nucleotides, the CDR3 is TGTGCCACGCTCGGAGGCGGGAGGGGCACAGATACGCAGTATTTT.

The rearrangement links TRBV7-2 to TRBJ1-3; D remains unclear. Trimming pared 1 base from V and 8 bases from J, leaving 9 bases between. The CDR3 covers 13 residues. The germline gives CDR1 SGHTA, CDR2 FQGNSA. Here the CDR3 DNA reads TGTGCCAGCAGCTTAGATCGGGGAGACACCATATATTTT. It is translated as CASSLDRGDTIYF.

This chain connects TRBV7-2 to TRBJ2-7; TRBD2 is a possible D gene (6 bases). V lost 2 bases and J lost 6, with 11 bases in between. This CDR3 region has 13 residues. CDR1 is SGHTA, CDR2 FQGNSA, per germline. The CDR3 region has the DNA TGTGCCAGCAGCTTACGGGAGTTTCTCGAGCAGTACTTC. Its translation is CASSLREFLEQYF. Variable domain in full (rest from reference TRBV7-2 and TRBJ2-7): GAGVSQSPSNKVTEKGKDVELRCDPISGHTALYWYRQSLGQGLEFLIYFQGNSAPDKSGLPSDRFSAERTGGSVSTLTIQRTQQEDSAVYLCASSLREFLEQYFGPGTRLTVT.

The chain uses TRBV6-5 and TRBJ1-2, with D uncertain. The V end was cut by 4 bases, the J end by 8 bases, with 17 bases between. The length of the CDR3 is 14 residues. The germline V gene has CDR1 MNHEY and CDR2 SVGAGI. CDR3 DNA sequence: TGTGCCAGCAGTTCTGATCTTTTCCCTATGGGCTACACCTTC. Translating it yields CASSSDLFPMGYTF.

The chain is built from TRBV5-6 and TRBJ1-1; D ambiguous. Trimming pared 1 base from V and 6 bases from J, leaving 7 bases between. This CDR3 has 12 residues. CDR1 and CDR2 (germline): SGHDT, YYEEEE. The CDR3 sequence is CASSLSGPEAFF. For the CDR3, the DNA is TGTGCCAGCAGCTTGTCGGGCCCTGAAGCTTTCTTT.

The CDR3 reads CASSSRTAYSNQPQHF. CDR3 nucleotides: TGTGCCAGCAGTTCAAGGACGGCATATAGCAATCAGCCCCAGCATTTT. The gene calls are TRBV27 and TRBJ1-5; D unresolved. Germline V gives CDR1 MNHEY, CDR2 SMNVEV (reference sequence). CDR3 size: 16 residues. Trimming removed 4 bases from V and 0 bases from J, with 13 bases in between.